This TCR beta chain was obtained from a study of low-dose radiotherapy and immunotherapy resistance in tumors. About the research overall: Cohort 2 received 1 Gy per fraction every two weeks, totaling 13 Gy over 26 weeks.

Stated time point: after trial treatment. Noted treatment: LDRT plus nivolumab, ipilimumab, low-dose cyclophosphamide and aspirin (RACIN trial). The study gave donors nivolumab, ipilimumab, aspirin, low-dose cyclophosphamide and low-dose radiotherapy. Patients who could take part had advanced solid tumors with no tumor-infiltrating lymphocytes. With TRAV- and TRBV-specific primers, first-strand cDNA was made, covering the alpha and beta chains. TCRs were put through 15 to 25 PCR cycles of amplification with Phusion. A constant-region primer and the V-primer adapter served as the primer pair. TCRdb independently ran MiXCR on the reads; one entry per CDR3 protein. The data hold about 30,000 distinct CDR3 sequences, with around 50% observed a single time. V was pared by 1 base and J by 2 bases, with 6 bases between. CDR1 is SNHLY, CDR2 FYNNEI, per germline. CDR3 size: 13 residues. This clonotype has ten or more counts.

The material was PBMCs, obtained after low-dose radiotherapy plus immunotherapy. The chain is built from TRBV2 and TRBJ2-7; the D gene is possibly TRBD1 (5 bases). This TCR was sampled from a male donor with gallbladder cancer. The CDR3 loop reads CASSEGGAYEQYF. CDR3 nucleotides: TGTGCCAGCAGTGAAGGGGGCGCCTACGAGCAGTACTTC.